The 2 T cell receptor beta chains reported below all come from one sample, sequenced in a study of human T cells and chemical hapten exposure. Time point denoted: patch test 1, 2 weeks after DPC sensitization. Treatment given: therapeutic diphenylcyclopropenone sensitization with weekly scalp DPC. TCRdb independently ran MiXCR on the RACE reads; one entry per CDR3 protein. The top ten clones hold approximately 2.3% of a sample with some 400,000 distinct CDR3 sequences, more than 4.5% of them seen once. The sequencing used whole blood, collected in connection with sensitization to the hapten diphenylcyclopropenone (DPC). The receptors originated from a woman in her fifties or sixties with alopecia areata. Some clones in this sample may be carry-over from other donors' samples.

Only a few counts were recorded for this clonotype. V gene TRBV19 combines with J gene TRBJ2-5; 14 bases match TRBD2. The CDR3 has 18 amino acids. Trimming took 2 bases from V and 5 from J; bases not matched to a gene: 10. Per germline, CDR1 LNHDA and CDR2 SQIVND (reference sequence). The CDR3 DNA sequence: TGTGCCAGTAGTATACCCAGGGCCGGGACTAGCGGGGGTGAGACCCAGTACTTC. It specifies CASSIPRAGTSGGETQYF.

There are many counts of this clonotype. V and J are TRBV6-5 and TRBJ1-5, with TRBD1 as a possible D gene (5 bases). The CDR3 runs to 15 residues. Germline V gene lookup returns CDR1 MNHEY and CDR2 SVGAGI. The V end lost 6 bases, the J end lost 3 bases, and 15 bases lay between the germline ends. In DNA, the CDR3 is TGTGCCAGCAGGCAAGGAACAGGCCTCAATCAGCCCCAGCATTTT. Amino acids: CASRQGTGLNQPQHF.